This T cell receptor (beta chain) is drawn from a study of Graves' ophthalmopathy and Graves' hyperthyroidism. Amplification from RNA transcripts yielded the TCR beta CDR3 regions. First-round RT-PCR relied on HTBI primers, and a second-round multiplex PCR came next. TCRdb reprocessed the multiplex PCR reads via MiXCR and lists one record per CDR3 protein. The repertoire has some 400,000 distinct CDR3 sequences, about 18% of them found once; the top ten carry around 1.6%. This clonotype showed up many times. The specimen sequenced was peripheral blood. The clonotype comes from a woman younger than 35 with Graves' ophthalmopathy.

The DNA for the CDR3 is TGTGCCAGCAGCTTAGTTAGTTTAGGCCCGGAGGAGCAGTACTTC. It yields the protein CASSLVSLGPEEQYF. This chain joins TRBV7-2 and TRBJ2-7; D not certain. Germline lookup yields CDR1 SGHTA and CDR2 FQGNSA. This CDR3 spans 15 amino acids. Trimming took 1 base from V and 7 from J, leaving 17 bases between them.